This T cell receptor beta chain was profiled in a study of shared clonotypes between healthy human individuals. A word on this clone: Antigen unknown.

Study results and caveats: Sampling was confined to blood; repertoires within tissues likely differ.

Donors comprised healthy HIV-negative adults lacking recent acute infections or vaccinations. The donors, all of them Caucasian adults, lived in Nashville, Tennessee. CDR3 length equals 14 residues. Looked up from germline, CDR1 is SGHRS and CDR2 is YFSETQ. The V gene end was trimmed by 3 bases and the J gene end by 7 bases; junction bases not matched to a gene: 2. Unsorted PBMC DNA sequencing spanned ten immunoSEQ deep assay plates. Sequencing used immunoSEQ multiplex PCR; TCRdb keeps in-frame clones, though not all of them. The repertoire holds 450,000 to 500,000 clones, with over 75% as singletons.

The TCR comes from a woman in her 40s in good health. Some clones in this sample may be carry-over from other donors' samples. The sequencing input was PBMCs. The rearrangement joins TRBV5-1 to TRBJ1-4; 11 nucleotides agree with TRBD1. The CDR3 loop reads CASSSDRGLEKLFF. The CDR3 DNA is TGCGCCAGCAGCTCGGACAGGGGGCTTGAAAAACTGTTTTTT.